The 19 T cell receptor beta chains given below trace back to one sample, sequenced in a study of beta chain features in type 1 diabetes. As every portion of the isolated RNA was reverse transcribed, the sequencing read expressed TCRB transcripts. TCRdb's table, derived via immunoSEQ multiplex PCR, lists solely in-frame clones and lacks some. This table has about 450,000 clones, about an eighth appearing once. Sequenced material: naive CD4+ T cells from blood. The source of these receptors is a woman between 18 and 30 years old in good health.

This clone was counted between two and nine times. The chain links TRBV20-1 to TRBJ1-4; D not resolved. CDR3 length equals 11 residues. The ends were cut back, 6 bases at V and 5 bases at J, with 7 bases in the middle. Germline-derived CDR1 and CDR2 are DFQATT and SNEGSKA (reference sequence). The CDR3 is CSAPRNEKLFF. In nucleotides, the CDR3 is TGCAGTGCCCCGAGGAATGAAAAACTGTTTTTT.

This sequence joins TRBV4-2 and TRBJ1-6, with TRBD1 as a possible D gene (5 bases). CDR3 length: 14 residues. Trimming cost V 4 bases and J 9 bases, with 13 bases left between them. In germline, CDR1 is LGHNA, CDR2 YNFKEQ. In nucleotides, the CDR3 is TGTGCCAGCAGCCCGGGGGGGGATCGTTCACCCCTCCACTTT. Its protein is CASSPGGDRSPLHF.

The chain couples TRBV30 to TRBJ2-4; D call uncertain. The CDR3 covers 19 residues. Germline lookup yields CDR1 GTSNPN and CDR2 SVGIG (reference sequence). V shed 3 bases and J shed 0 bases, with 24 bases lying between them. CDR3 in DNA: TGTGCCTGGAGCCCCCAGCTGTACCGGTTTCTACCAGCCAAAAACATTCAGTACTTC. Amino acids: CAWSPQLYRFLPAKNIQYF.

The chain carries TRBV13 and TRBJ2-7; D might be TRBD1 or TRBD2, each matching 5 bases. Germline assignment: CDR1 PRHDT and CDR2 FYEKMQ (reference sequence). With 5 bases removed from V and 7 bases from J, the gap between germline ends came to 18 bases. CDR3 size: 14 residues. The CDR3 is CASSPRGPSREQYF. The CDR3 nucleotides read TGTGCCAGCAGCCCCCGGGGACCTTCGAGAGAGCAGTACTTC.

The chain has TRBV7-9 and TRBJ2-4; a possible D gene is TRBD1 (6 bases). V was trimmed by 5 bases and J by 1 base, leaving 18 bases between them. The length of the CDR3 is 17 residues. CDR1 and CDR2 from the germline V gene are SEHNR and FQNEAQ (reference sequence). The CDR3 DNA follows: TGTGCCAGCAGCCTTTCAGGGGCCAGCATTGCCAAAAACATTCAGTACTTC. Translated, it gives CASSLSGASIAKNIQYF.

This clone was seen more than once but under ten times. The rearrangement uses TRBV11-3 and TRBJ2-5, with 11 bases lining up with TRBD1. Germline CDR1 SGHNT, CDR2 YENEEA. The CDR3 contains 14 residues. Trimming cost V 4 bases and J 2 bases; bases outside gene matches: 0. The CDR3 is CASSWDRGQETQYF. The CDR3 coding sequence is TGTGCCAGCAGCTGGGACAGGGGGCAAGAGACCCAGTACTTC.

This clone was counted many times. The genes are TRBV13 and TRBJ2-4, with 8 nucleotides matching TRBD1. Trimming took 4 bases from V and 1 from J; bases not matched to a gene: 12. Germline CDR1 is PRHDT and CDR2 is FYEKMQ (reference sequence). There are 18 residues in the CDR3. CDR3 DNA sequence: TGTGCCAGCAGCTCCCTTCCTGGACAGGGATGGGCCAAAAACATTCAGTACTTC. Amino acid sequence: CASSSLPGQGWAKNIQYF. Combining the CDR3 with reference TRBV13 and TRBJ2-4 gives the whole variable domain AAGVIQSPRHLIKEKRETATLKCYPIPRHDTVYWYQQGPGQDPQFLISFYEKMQSDKGSIPDRFSAQQFSDYHSELNMSSLELGDSALYFCASSSLPGQGWAKNIQYFGAGTRLSVL.

This chain connects TRBV18 to TRBJ1-1; D is unclear. Germline V gene lookup returns CDR1 KGHSH and CDR2 LQKENI. Between the trimmed V and J ends, which lost 6 bases and 5 bases, there was a span of 16 bases. The CDR3 has 14 residues. The CDR3 sequence is CASSTTSDRTEAFF. CDR3 DNA sequence: TGTGCCAGCTCCACAACCAGCGATCGGACTGAAGCTTTCTTT.

The rearrangement links TRBV5-1 to TRBJ2-1; TRBD2 matches 9 bases. Germline V CDR1 and CDR2: SGHRS, YFSETQ. The CDR3 spans 14 residues. Germline trimming cut 0 bases from V and 9 bases from J; bases unmatched to any gene: 4. CDR3 loop: CASSLDPAGGEQFF. The CDR3, as DNA: TGCGCCAGCAGCTTGGATCCAGCGGGAGGTGAGCAGTTCTTC.

The V call is TRBV7-2, the J call TRBJ2-7; D may be TRBD1 (5 bases). Germline-derived CDR1 and CDR2 are SGHTA and FQGNSA. V lost 0 bases and J 2 bases, leaving 8 bases between the germline ends. This CDR3 has 14 residues. The CDR3 is CASSLATGPYEQYV. In DNA form, the CDR3 reads TGTGCCAGCAGCTTAGCTACAGGCCCCTACGAGCAGTACGTC.

The table lists this clone with a few counts. The rearrangement uses TRBV7-9 and TRBJ2-1, with 9 bases identical to TRBD1. CDR3 length: 15 amino acids. V gave up 6 bases and J gave up 6 bases; unmatched junction bases: 9. Germline CDR1 SEHNR, CDR2 FQNEAQ (reference sequence). CDR3 region: CASRPTGGLGNEQFF. For the CDR3, the DNA is TGTGCCAGCAGGCCAACAGGGGGCCTAGGCAATGAGCAGTTCTTC.

This clone was seen a few times. The genes are TRBV11-2 and TRBJ2-5; weak D call: TRBD1 (5 bases). The germline gives CDR1 SGHAT, CDR2 FQNNGV. V lost 4 bases to trimming and J lost 5 bases, with 17 bases between them. The CDR3 is made up of 15 amino acids. CDR3 DNA: TGTGCCAGCAGCTCTTGGGGCTGGGGTGGGGAGACCCAGTACTTC. Its protein is CASSSWGWGGETQYF. Full variable domain (rest looked up from reference TRBV11-2 and TRBJ2-5): EAGVAQSPRYKIIEKRQSVAFWCNPISGHATLYWYQQILGQGPKLLIQFQNNGVVDDSQLPKDRFSAERLKGVDSTLKIQPAKLEDSAVYLCASSSWGWGGETQYFGPGTRLLVL.

This chain links TRBV9 with TRBJ1-1; D is undetermined. Germline V CDR1 and CDR2: SGDLS, YYNGEE. Trimming cost V 0 bases and J 0 bases, with 9 bases left between them. The CDR3 totals 15 residues. DNA for the CDR3: TGTGCCAGCAGCGTAGGTGGGTTTTTGAACACTGAAGCTTTCTTT. It is translated as CASSVGGFLNTEAFF.

This clone has more than one count but fewer than ten. CDR3: CSAIPDNEQFF. The CDR3 coding sequence is TGCAGTGCGATTCCCGACAATGAGCAGTTCTTC. The chain employs TRBV20-1 and TRBJ2-1, with unresolved D. Germline CDR1 reads DFQATT; CDR2 reads SNEGSKA (reference sequence). Trimming took off 6 bases at V and 5 bases at J, with 8 bases between the two ends. CDR3 length equals 11 residues.

The sample holds many counts of this clone. The chain combines TRBV30 with TRBJ2-3; D is perhaps TRBD1 (5 bases). The CDR3 has 11 residues. The V end lost 5 bases, the J end lost 6 bases, and 9 bases lay between the germline ends. The germline V gene has CDR1 GTSNPN and CDR2 SVGIG (reference sequence). The CDR3 sequence: CAWQGFDTQYF. The CDR3 nucleotides are TGTGCCTGGCAGGGTTTTGATACGCAGTATTTT.

This clone appeared a few times. The chain's CDR3 is CASSPRQYYNEQFF. The CDR3 DNA reads as TGTGCCAGCAGTCCGAGACAGTACTACAATGAGCAGTTCTTC. V usage is TRBV6-1 and J usage is TRBJ2-1, with D perhaps TRBD1 (5 bases). The germline gives CDR1 MNHNS, CDR2 SASEGT. CDR3 length: 14 amino acids. Deletions cut 5 bases from V and 3 bases from J, with 11 bases between.

The chain employs TRBV27 and TRBJ2-6; tentatively, D is TRBD2 (6 bases). The V gene lost 4 bases and the J gene lost 2 bases, with 9 bases spanning the gap. The germline V gene encodes CDR1 MNHEY and CDR2 SMNVEV (reference sequence). This CDR3 is 15 amino acids long. In nucleotides, the CDR3 is TGTGCCAGCAGTTCATGGGGGGCTGGGGCCAACGTCCTGACTTTC. Encoded protein: CASSSWGAGANVLTF.

The chain has TRBV15 and TRBJ2-5; tentative D call: TRBD2 (6 bases). This CDR3 is 16 amino acids long. The germline V gene encodes CDR1 LNHNV and CDR2 YYDKDF (reference sequence). Trimming pared 5 bases from V and 5 bases from J, leaving 21 bases between. CDR3 in amino acids: CATSPGGTGVLETQYF. Here the CDR3 DNA reads TGTGCCACCAGCCCAGGTGGCACGGGAGTTCTGGAGACCCAGTACTTC.

The chain couples TRBV7-9 to TRBJ2-3; D is ambiguous. Trimming removed 5 bases at V and 0 bases at J, with 12 bases between. Germline values: CDR1 SEHNR, CDR2 FQNEAQ (reference sequence). The CDR3 length is 15 residues. This chain's CDR3 is CASSPSSTSTDTQYF. CDR3 nucleotide sequence: TGTGCCAGCAGCCCCTCGTCCACTAGCACAGATACGCAGTATTTT.